The clone carrying this T cell receptor (beta chain) appeared a single time. For each subset, genomic DNA was distributed in equal portions over several immunoSEQ plates. Sequenced by immunoSEQ multiplex PCR; TCRdb stores in-frame clones only, minus some. The table has millions of clones, 90% to 95% seen once. The CDR3 is made up of 18 amino acids. Germline V gene sequence: CDR1 PRHDT, CDR2 FYEKMQ (reference sequence). V dropped 2 bases and J dropped 6; count of bases not matched to a gene: 15. This record comes from a study of shared clonotypes between healthy human individuals. The receptor's source is a man aged 18 to 29 in good health. Input material: naive CD4+ T cells sorted from blood. Subset: CD45RA+ positively selected. The V gene is TRBV13, the J gene TRBJ2-3; 9 nucleotides line up with TRBD1. The CDR3 region has the DNA TGTGCCAGCAGCTTAAGGCGCGAGGACAGGGGATTTTCCGATACGCAGTATTTT. Amino acids: CASSLRREDRGFSDTQYF.